This T cell receptor (beta chain) originates from a study of neurological immune-mediated disorders. Synthesis of cDNA used 5'RACE (with 10-nucleotide random UMIs). TCRdb re-called the 5' RACE reads with MiXCR, one entry per CDR3 protein. The sample includes more than 45,000 distinct CDR3 sequences, 3% to 3.5% seen only once; the top ten take 5.5% to 6%. This clonotype was recorded many times. Its specificity is unknown. This CDR3 spans 18 amino acids. Germline V CDR1 and CDR2: DFQATT, SNEGSKA (reference sequence). J lost 0 bases, V lost 1 base, and 14 bases had no gene match. Notes on the study in general: For the multiple sclerosis repertoire cluster, an association with any clinical or MRI feature was absent. Among expanded clones, no CDR3 amino acid sequences were shared across subjects, a pattern suggesting private repertoires in all groups.

The source of this sequence is a middle-aged man with multiple sclerosis. This chain links TRBV20-1 with TRBJ2-5; TRBD1 matches 7 bases. Sequencing was performed on PBMCs. This CDR3 is CSARGTGVGIGHQETQYF. DNA for the CDR3: TGCAGTGCTAGAGGCACAGGGGTTGGAATTGGTCACCAAGAGACCCAGTACTTC.